This note documents a single T cell receptor beta chain sequence. Its target is unknown. These data are taken from a study of blood T cells in healthy people across ages. Findings and limits, study-wide: Long-lived and aged donors differed, with more naive CD4+ cells and higher diversity in the long-lived. Shifts in expanded clonotypes may have been confounded by donor CMV status, which was unknown.

A second PCR of roughly 6 to 12 cycles used a sample-barcoded 5' primer and a J-beta primer mix. A template-switch adaptor containing 12 random nucleotides labeled each cDNA molecule. All samples yielded 2.5 million or more CDR3-containing paired-end reads. Via MiXCR, TCRdb re-called the 5' RACE reads, giving one row per CDR3 protein. The sample records under 800,000 distinct CDR3 sequences, more than 20% being singletons. This CDR3 has 10 amino acids. Trimming shortened V by 2 bases and J by 14 bases, and 10 bases separated the two germline ends. CDR1 SQVTM and CDR2 ANQGSEA come from the germline V gene.

Input material: blood. This clonotype was obtained from a man between 65 and 85 years old in good health. The chain joins TRBV29-1 to TRBJ2-1; a weak D match, TRBD2 (5 bases). DNA of the CDR3: TGCAGCGTTGAAATCGGGATAGAGTTCTTC. Protein product: CSVEIGIEFF.